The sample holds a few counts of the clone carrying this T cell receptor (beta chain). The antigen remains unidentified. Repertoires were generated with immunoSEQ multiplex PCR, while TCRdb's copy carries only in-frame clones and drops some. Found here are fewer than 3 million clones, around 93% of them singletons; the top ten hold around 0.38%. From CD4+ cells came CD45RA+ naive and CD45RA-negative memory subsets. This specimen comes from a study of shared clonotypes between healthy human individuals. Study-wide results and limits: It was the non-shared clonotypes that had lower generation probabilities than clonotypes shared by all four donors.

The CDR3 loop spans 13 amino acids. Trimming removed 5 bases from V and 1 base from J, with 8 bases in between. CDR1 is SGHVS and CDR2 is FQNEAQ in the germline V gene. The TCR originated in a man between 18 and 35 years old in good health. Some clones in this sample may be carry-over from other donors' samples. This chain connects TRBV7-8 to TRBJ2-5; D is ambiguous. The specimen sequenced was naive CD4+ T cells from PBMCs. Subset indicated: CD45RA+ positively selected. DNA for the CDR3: TGTGCCAGCAGCCAACTATTCCAAGAGACCCAGTACTTC. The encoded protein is CASSQLFQETQYF.